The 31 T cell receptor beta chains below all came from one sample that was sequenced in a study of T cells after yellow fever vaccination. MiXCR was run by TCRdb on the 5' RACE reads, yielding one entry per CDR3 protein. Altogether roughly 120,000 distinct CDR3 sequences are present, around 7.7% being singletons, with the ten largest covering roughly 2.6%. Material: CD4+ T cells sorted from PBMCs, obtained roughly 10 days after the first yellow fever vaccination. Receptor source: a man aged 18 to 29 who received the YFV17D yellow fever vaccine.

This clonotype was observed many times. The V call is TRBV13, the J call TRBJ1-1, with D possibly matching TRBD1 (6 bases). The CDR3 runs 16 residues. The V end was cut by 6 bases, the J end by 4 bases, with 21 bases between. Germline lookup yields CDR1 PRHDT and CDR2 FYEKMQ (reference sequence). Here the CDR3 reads CASRPSGEGRVTEAFF. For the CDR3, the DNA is TGTGCCAGCAGGCCCTCAGGGGAAGGCCGAGTCACTGAAGCTTTCTTT.

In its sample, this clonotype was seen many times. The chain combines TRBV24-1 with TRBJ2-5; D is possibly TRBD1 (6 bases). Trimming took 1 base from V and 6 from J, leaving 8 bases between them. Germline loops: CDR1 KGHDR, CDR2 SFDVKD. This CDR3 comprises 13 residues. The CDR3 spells CATSDLQGKTQYF. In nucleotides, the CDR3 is TGTGCCACCAGTGATTTACAGGGAAAGACCCAGTACTTC.

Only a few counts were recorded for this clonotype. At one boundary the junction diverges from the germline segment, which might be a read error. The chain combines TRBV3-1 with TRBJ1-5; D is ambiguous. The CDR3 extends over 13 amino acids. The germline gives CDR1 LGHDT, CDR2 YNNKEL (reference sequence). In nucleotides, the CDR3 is TGTGCCAGCAGTCAAGGGCCCCATCAGCCCCAGCATTTT. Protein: CASSQGPHQPQHF.

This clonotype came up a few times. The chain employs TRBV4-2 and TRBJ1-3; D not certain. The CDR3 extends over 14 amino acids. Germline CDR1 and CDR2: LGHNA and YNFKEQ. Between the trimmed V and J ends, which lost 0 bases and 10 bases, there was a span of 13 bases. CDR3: CASSQDRWGRTIYF. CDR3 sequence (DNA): TGTGCCAGCAGCCAAGATAGGTGGGGAAGGACCATATATTTT.

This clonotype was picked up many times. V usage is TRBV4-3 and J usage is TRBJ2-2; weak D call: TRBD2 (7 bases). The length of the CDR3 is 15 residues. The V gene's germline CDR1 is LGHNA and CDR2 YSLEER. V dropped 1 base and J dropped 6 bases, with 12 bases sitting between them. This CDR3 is CASSQVGGGPGELFF. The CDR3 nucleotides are TGCGCCAGCAGCCAAGTAGGGGGGGGGCCCGGGGAGCTGTTTTTT.

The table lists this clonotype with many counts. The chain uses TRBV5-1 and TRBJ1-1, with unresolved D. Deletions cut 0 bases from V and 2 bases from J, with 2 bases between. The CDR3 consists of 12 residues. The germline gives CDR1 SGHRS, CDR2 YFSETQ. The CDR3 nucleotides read TGCGCCAGCAGCTTGGTCAACACTGAAGCTTTCTTT. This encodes CASSLVNTEAFF.

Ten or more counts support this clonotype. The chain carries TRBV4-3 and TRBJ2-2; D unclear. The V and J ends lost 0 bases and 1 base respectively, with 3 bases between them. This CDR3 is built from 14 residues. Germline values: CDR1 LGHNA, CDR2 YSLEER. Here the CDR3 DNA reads TGCGCCAGCAGCCAAGATGAGAACACCGGGGAGCTGTTTTTT. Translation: CASSQDENTGELFF.

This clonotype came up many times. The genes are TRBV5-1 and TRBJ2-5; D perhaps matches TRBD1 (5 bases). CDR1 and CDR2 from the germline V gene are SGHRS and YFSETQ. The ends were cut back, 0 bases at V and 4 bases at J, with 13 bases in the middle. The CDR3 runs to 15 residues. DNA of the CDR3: TGCGCCAGCAGCTTGGGGGGCTCTGGTGGAGAGACCCAGTACTTC. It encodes CASSLGGSGGETQYF.

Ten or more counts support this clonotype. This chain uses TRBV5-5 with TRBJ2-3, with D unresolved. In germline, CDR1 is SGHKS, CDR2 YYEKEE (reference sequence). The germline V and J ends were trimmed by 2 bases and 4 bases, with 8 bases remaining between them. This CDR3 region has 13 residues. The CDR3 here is CASSFLVPDTQYF. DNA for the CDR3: TGTGCCAGCAGCTTCTTAGTCCCAGATACGCAGTATTTT. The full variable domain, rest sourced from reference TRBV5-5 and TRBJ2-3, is DAGVTQSPTHLIKTRGQQVTLRCSPISGHKSVSWYQQVLGQGPQFIFQYYEKEERGRGNFPDRFSARQFPNYSSELNVNALLLGDSALYLCASSFLVPDTQYFGPGTRLTVL.

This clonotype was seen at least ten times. DNA of the CDR3: TGCGCCAGCAGCGCCACCGGGACTGGCTACAATGAGCAGTTCTTC. Its translation is CASSATGTGYNEQFF. This rearrangement joins TRBV5-1 to TRBJ2-1; possibly TRBD2 for D (6 bases). This CDR3 comprises 15 residues. V lost 4 bases and J lost 3, with 14 bases in between. Germline V gene data show CDR1 as SGHRS and CDR2 as YFSETQ.

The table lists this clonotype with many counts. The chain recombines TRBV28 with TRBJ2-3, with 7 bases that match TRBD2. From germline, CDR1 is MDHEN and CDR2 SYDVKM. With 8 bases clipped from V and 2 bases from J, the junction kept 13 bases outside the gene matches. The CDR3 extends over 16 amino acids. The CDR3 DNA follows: TGTGCCAGCCCTCCGGTGGGGACTACTGACACAGATACGCAGTATTTT. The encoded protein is CASPPVGTTDTDTQYF.

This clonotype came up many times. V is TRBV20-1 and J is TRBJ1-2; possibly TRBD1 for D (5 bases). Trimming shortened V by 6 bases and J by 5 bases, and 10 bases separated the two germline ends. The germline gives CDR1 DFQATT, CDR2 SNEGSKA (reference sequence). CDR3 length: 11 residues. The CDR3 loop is CSAGAGYGYTF. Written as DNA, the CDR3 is TGCAGTGCCGGGGCAGGATATGGCTACACCTTC.

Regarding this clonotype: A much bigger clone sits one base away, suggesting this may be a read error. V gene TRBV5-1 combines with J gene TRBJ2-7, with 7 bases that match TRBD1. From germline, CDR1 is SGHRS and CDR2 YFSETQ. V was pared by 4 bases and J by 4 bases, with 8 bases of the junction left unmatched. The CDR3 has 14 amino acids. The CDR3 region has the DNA TGCGCCAGCAGCCAGACAGGGTTAAAATACGAGCAGTACTTC. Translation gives CASSQTGLKYEQYF.

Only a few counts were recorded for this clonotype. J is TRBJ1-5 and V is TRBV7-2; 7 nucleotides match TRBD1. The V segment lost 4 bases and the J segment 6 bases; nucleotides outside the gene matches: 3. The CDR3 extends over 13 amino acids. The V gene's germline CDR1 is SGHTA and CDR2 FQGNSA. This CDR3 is CASSSQGGQPQHF. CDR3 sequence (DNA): TGTGCCAGCAGCTCCCAGGGGGGTCAGCCCCAGCATTTT.

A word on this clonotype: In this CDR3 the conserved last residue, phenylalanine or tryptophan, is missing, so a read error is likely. The CDR3: CASSYSLVGETQYS. CDR3 bases: TGTGCCAGCAGTTACTCCCTAGTGGGTGAGACCCAGTACTCC. The chain joins TRBV6-5 to TRBJ2-5; D is uncertain. The CDR3 is 14 residues long. Trimming cost V 0 bases and J 5 bases, with 10 bases left between them. The V gene's germline CDR1 is MNHEY and CDR2 SVGAGI.

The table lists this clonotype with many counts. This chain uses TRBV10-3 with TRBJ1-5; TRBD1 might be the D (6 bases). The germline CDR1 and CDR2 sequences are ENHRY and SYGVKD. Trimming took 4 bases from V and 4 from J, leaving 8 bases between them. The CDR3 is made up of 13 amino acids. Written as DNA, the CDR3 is TGTGCCATCAGTGGGACAGAGAATCAGCCCCAGCATTTT. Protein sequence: CAISGTENQPQHF.

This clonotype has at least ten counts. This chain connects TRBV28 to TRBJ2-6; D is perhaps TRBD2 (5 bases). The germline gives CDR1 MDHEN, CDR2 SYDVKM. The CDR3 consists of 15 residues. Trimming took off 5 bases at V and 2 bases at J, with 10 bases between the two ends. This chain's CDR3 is CASSALGAGANVLTF. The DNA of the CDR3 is TGTGCCAGCAGTGCCCTCGGGGCTGGGGCCAACGTCCTGACTTTC.

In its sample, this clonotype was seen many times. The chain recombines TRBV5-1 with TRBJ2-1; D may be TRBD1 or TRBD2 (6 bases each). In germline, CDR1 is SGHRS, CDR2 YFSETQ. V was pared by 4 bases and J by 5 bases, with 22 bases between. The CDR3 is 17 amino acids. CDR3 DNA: TGCGCCAGCAGCAAGTTGTCAGGGGAAGGAGGGAACAATGAGCAGTTCTTC. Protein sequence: CASSKLSGEGGNNEQFF.

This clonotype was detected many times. The CDR3 reads CASSSSGVGELFF. The CDR3 DNA reads as TGTGCCAGCAGCTCCTCGGGGGTCGGGGAGCTGTTTTTT. This rearrangement joins TRBV7-3 to TRBJ2-2; a possible D gene is TRBD2 (6 bases). Trimming took 4 bases from V and 7 from J, leaving 10 bases between them. Germline V lookup: CDR1 SGHTA, CDR2 FQGTGA. CDR3 size: 13 residues.

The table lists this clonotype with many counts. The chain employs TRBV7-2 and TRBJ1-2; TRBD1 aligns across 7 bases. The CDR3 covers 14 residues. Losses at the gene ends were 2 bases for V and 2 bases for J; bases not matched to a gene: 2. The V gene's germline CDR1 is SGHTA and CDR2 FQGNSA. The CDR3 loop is CASSLRDRNYGYTF. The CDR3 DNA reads TGTGCCAGCAGCTTAAGGGACAGAAACTATGGCTACACCTTC.

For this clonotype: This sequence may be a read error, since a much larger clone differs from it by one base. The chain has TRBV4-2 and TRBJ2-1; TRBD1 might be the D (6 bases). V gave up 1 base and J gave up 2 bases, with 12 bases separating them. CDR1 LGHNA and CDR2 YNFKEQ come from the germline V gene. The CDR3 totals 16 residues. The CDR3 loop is CASSQGSGDPYNEQFF. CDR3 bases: TGTGCCAGCAGCCAAGGGTCAGGGGACCCCTACAATGAGCAGTTCTTC.

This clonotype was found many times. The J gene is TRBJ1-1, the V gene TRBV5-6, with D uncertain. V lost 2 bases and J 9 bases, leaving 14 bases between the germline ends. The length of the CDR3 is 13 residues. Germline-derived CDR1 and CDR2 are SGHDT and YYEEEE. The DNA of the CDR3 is TGTGCCAGCAGCTTCGTGACCGTGGGCCAAGCTTTCTTT. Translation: CASSFVTVGQAFF.

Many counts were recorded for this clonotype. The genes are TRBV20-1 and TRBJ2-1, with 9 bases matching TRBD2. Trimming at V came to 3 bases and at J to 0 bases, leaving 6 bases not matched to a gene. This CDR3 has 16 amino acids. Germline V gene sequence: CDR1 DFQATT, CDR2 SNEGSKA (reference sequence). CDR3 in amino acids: CSAREASGVSYNEQFF. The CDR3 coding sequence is TGCAGTGCTAGGGAGGCTAGCGGGGTCTCCTACAATGAGCAGTTCTTC.

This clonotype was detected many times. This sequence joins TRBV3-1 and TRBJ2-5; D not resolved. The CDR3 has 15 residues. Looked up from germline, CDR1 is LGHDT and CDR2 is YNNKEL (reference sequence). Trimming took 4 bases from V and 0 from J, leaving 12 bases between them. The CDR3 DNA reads TGTGCCAGCAGCCCGTTGGCGAGGTACCAAGAGACCCAGTACTTC. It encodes CASSPLARYQETQYF.

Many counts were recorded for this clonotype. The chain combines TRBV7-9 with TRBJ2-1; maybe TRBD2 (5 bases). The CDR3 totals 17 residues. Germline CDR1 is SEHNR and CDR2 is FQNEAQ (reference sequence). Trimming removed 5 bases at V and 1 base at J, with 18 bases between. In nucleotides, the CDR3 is TGTGCCAGCAGCCCCCCTCCGAGGGCGGTTTCCTACAATGAGCAGTTCTTC. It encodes CASSPPPRAVSYNEQFF.

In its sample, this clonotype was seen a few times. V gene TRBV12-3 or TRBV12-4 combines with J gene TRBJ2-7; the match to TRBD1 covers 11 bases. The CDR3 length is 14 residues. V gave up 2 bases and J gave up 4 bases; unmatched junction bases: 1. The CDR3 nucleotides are TGTGCCAGCAGTTTATGGGACAGGGGGTACGAGCAGTACTTC. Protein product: CASSLWDRGYEQYF.

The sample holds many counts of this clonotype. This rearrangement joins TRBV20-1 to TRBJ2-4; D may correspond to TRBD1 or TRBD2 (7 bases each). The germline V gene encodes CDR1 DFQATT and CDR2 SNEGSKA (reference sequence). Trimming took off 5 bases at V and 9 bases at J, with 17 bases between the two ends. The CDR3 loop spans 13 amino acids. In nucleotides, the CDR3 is TGCAGTGCTCAGGGGGGGCCCTTTGGCATTCAGTACTTC. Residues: CSAQGGPFGIQYF.

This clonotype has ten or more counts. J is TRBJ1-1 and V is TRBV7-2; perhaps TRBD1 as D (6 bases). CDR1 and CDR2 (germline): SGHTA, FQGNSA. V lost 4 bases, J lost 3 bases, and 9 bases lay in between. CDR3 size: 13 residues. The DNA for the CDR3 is TGTGCCAGCAGCTCTGACAGGTACACTGAAGCTTTCTTT. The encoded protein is CASSSDRYTEAFF.

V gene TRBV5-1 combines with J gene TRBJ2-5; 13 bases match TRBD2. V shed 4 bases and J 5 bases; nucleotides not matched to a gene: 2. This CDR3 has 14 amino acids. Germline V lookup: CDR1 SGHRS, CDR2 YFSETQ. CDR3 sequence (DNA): TGCGCCAGCAGCATGACTAGCGGGGGGGAGACCCAGTACTTC. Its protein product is CASSMTSGGETQYF.

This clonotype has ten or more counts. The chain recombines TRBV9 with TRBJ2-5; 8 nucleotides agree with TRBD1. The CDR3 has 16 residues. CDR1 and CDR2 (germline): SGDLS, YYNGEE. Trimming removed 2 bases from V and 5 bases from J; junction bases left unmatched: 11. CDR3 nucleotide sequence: TGTGCCAGCAGCGTCCAGGGGGCTAGCGAGTCGGAGACCCAGTACTTC. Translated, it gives CASSVQGASESETQYF.

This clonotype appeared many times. CDR3 residues: CASSLSRDRDNEQFF. The CDR3 nucleotides are TGTGCCAGTAGCCTATCCCGGGACAGGGACAATGAGCAGTTCTTC. The V gene is TRBV19, the J gene TRBJ2-1, with 9 nucleotides matching TRBD1. The V and J ends lost 6 bases and 5 bases, in that order; junction bases with no gene match: 8. The CDR3 is 15 amino acids. Germline V gives CDR1 LNHDA, CDR2 SQIVND (reference sequence).